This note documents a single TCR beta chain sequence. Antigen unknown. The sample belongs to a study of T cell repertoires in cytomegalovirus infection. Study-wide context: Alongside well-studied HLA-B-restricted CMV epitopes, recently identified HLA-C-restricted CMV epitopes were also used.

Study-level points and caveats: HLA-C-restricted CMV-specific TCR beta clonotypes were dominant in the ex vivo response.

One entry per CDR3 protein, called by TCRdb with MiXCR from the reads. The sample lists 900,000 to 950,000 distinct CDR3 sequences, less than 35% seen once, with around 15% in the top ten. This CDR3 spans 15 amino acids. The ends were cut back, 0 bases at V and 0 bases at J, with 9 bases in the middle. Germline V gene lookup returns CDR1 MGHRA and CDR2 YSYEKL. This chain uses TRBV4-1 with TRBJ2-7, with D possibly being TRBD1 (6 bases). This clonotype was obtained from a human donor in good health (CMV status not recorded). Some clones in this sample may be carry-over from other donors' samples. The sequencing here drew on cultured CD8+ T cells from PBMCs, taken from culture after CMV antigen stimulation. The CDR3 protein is CASSQDGGLSYEQYF. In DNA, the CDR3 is TGCGCCAGCAGCCAAGATGGGGGCCTCTCCTACGAGCAGTACTTC.